The T cell receptor beta chain described here comes from a study of identical twins. Regarding the study as a whole: There is a chance that invariant MAIT and iNKT cells partially muddied zero-insertion analyses. Within cord blood, abundant beta clonotypes carried fewer insertions, but memory repertoires showed no such trend. Excess twin sharing in beta out-of-frame sequences was weaker.

Template switching (which added a universal primer site) was used, and cDNA carried unique molecular identifiers. From the 5' RACE reads, TCRdb called clonotypes with MiXCR, one entry per CDR3 protein. The sample records around 1.7 million distinct CDR3 sequences, 32% being singletons. CDR1 is SGHTA and CDR2 is FQGNSA in the germline V gene. This CDR3 has 14 residues. V dropped 7 bases and J dropped 11; count of bases not matched to a gene: 12. Notes on this clonotype: Antigen specificity is unknown.

This receptor was taken from a newborn girl in good health. The sequencing sample was made of cord blood. The V call is TRBV7-2, the J call TRBJ2-1; 9 positions match TRBD2. The CDR3 is CASTLTSGLLKQFF. The CDR3 DNA follows: TGTGCCAGCACCCTGACTAGCGGTCTATTGAAGCAGTTCTTC.